This T cell receptor beta chain emerged from a study of blood T cells in healthy people across ages. This clonotype has more than one count but fewer than ten. The authors extracted at least 6 micrograms of total RNA per sample. PCR was performed a second time for about 7 to 11 cycles using a sample-barcoded 5' primer and a J-beta primer mix. TCRdb itself ran the 5' RACE reads through MiXCR, one entry per CDR3 protein. The data show approximately 730,000 distinct CDR3 sequences, roughly 41% seen once. The sample taken for sequencing was blood. This receptor was obtained from a woman in her fifties or sixties in good health.

The CDR3 nucleotides read TGTGCCAGCAGCCCCCGACAGGGCAGCTCCTACAATGAGCAGTTCTTC. Translated, it gives CASSPRQGSSYNEQFF. The chain uses TRBV4-2 and TRBJ2-1, with 7 positions matching TRBD1. Losses at the gene ends were 4 bases for V and 0 bases for J; bases not matched to a gene: 6. This CDR3 region has 16 residues. Germline-derived CDR1 and CDR2 are LGHNA and YNFKEQ.